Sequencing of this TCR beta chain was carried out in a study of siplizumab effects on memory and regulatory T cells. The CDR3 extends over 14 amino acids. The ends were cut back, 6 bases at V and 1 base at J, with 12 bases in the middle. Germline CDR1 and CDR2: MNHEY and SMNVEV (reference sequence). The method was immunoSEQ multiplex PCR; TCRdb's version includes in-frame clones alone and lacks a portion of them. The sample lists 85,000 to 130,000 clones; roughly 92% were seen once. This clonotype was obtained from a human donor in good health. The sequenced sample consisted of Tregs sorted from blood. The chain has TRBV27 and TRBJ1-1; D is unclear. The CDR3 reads CASSGGRPNTEAFF. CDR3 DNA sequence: TGTGCCAGCAGCGGCGGCAGACCGAACACTGAAGCTTTCTTT.